Listed below are T cell receptor beta chains from one sample, sequenced in a study of a mutant IDH1 vaccine in newly diagnosed glioma. Their antigen targets remain unknown. TCRdb keeps only in-frame clones here, not all; method: immunoSEQ multiplex PCR. The sample lists 84,000 or so clones, over 75% seen once, with roughly 5.6% in the top ten. The sample in question was PBMCs, obtained from a glioma patient whose treatment included an IDH1 peptide vaccine. The source of these receptors is a man between 35 and 55 years old with glioma. Each CDR3 is given with its conserved first and last residue. The order of the fields is D gene, clone size, J gene, V gene, CDR3 DNA, CDR3 protein. The D gene is left open where the match is weak. Clone sizes are given selectively: once, few, many, or a class where the clone is expanded.

D: -; size: -; J: TRBJ1-2; V: TRBV12-5; DNA: TGTGCTAGTGGTTTTACAGCGCTTCATGGCTACACCTTC; CDR3: CASGFTALHGYTF
D: -; size: -; J: TRBJ1-6; V: TRBV6-6; DNA: TGTGCCAGCAGTTACACCGGCTATTCACCCCTCCACTTT; CDR3: CASSYTGYSPLHF
D: -; size: -; J: TRBJ1-3; V: TRBV27; DNA: TGTGCCAGCAGTATGACAGCTGGAAACACCATATATTTT; CDR3: CASSMTAGNTIYF
D: -; size: -; J: TRBJ1-5; V: TRBV10-3; DNA: TGTGCCAGCGGGGAGCCCCAGCATTTT; CDR3: CASGEPQHF
D: -; size: -; J: TRBJ1-1; V: TRBV30; DNA: TGTGCCTTAGAAGACGCCAACACTGAAGCTTTCTTT; CDR3: CALEDANTEAFF
D: -; size: -; J: TRBJ1-3; V: TRBV19; DNA: TGTGCCAGCGGGGGCGGAGGAAACACCATATATTTT; CDR3: CASGGGGNTIYF
D: -; size: -; J: TRBJ1-2; V: TRBV9; DNA: TGTGCCAGCAGAGACCCGACAGATGGCTACACCTTC; CDR3: CASRDPTDGYTF
D: TRBD2; size: -; J: TRBJ2-3; V: TRBV19; DNA: TGTGCCAGTAGTGTGAGGGGACTAGCGGGAGGCCTTCTGTACACAGATACGCAGTATTTT; CDR3: CASSVRGLAGGLLYTDTQYF
D: -; size: -; J: TRBJ2-5; V: TRBV7-3; DNA: TGTGCCAGCAGCTTAGGATTGAGTGAGACCCAGTACTTC; CDR3: CASSLGLSETQYF
D: TRBD2; size: few; J: TRBJ2-2; V: TRBV4-3; DNA: TGCGCCAGCAGCCAACAAGTTACTAGCGGGGCGAACACCGGGGAGCTGTTTTTT; CDR3: CASSQQVTSGANTGELFF
D: -; size: -; J: TRBJ2-3; V: TRBV4-3; DNA: TGCGCCAGCAGCCAAGATTACTTTTACACAGATACGCAGTATTTT; CDR3: CASSQDYFYTDTQYF
D: -; size: once; J: TRBJ2-1; V: TRBV5-1; DNA: TGCGCCAGCAGCTTGGACGGGACCTCCTACAATGAGCAGTTCTTC; CDR3: CASSLDGTSYNEQFF
D: -; size: few; J: TRBJ2-7; V: TRBV5-1; DNA: TGCGCCAGCGGACCGGACACCGTCTCCTACGAGCAGTACTTC; CDR3: CASGPDTVSYEQYF
D: TRBD1; size: once; J: TRBJ1-2; V: TRBV11-2; DNA: TGTGCCAGCAGCCAGGGACAGGCGATGGGCGGCTACACCTTC; CDR3: CASSQGQAMGGYTF
D: -; size: -; J: TRBJ1-2; V: TRBV4-3; DNA: TGCGCCAGCAGCCAAGAATTTGAGGGCAACTATGGCTACACCTTC; CDR3: CASSQEFEGNYGYTF
D: TRBD2; size: once; J: TRBJ2-3; V: TRBV10-3; DNA: TGTGCCATCAGTGGATTGACGGGAGGCCTGGAGGATACGCAGTATTTT; CDR3: CAISGLTGGLEDTQYF
D: -; size: -; J: TRBJ1-2; V: TRBV15; DNA: TGTGCCACCAGCAGAGAGCGTGGGACTTTGGGGGGCTACACCTTC; CDR3: CATSRERGTLGGYTF
D: -; size: once; J: TRBJ1-2; V: TRBV6-5; DNA: TGTGCCAGCAGTTCCGGGACATCGGACTATGGCTACACCTTC; CDR3: CASSSGTSDYGYTF
D: -; size: -; J: TRBJ2-3; V: TRBV7-7; DNA: TGTGCTAGCAGCCCCAAAGGTGCGGGAGATACGCAGTATTTT; CDR3: CASSPKGAGDTQYF
D: -; size: -; J: TRBJ2-2; V: TRBV4-3; DNA: TGCGCCAGCAGCCAAGGTCGGGTGGCCACCGGGGAGCTGTTTTTT; CDR3: CASSQGRVATGELFF
D: TRBD1; size: -; J: TRBJ2-6; V: TRBV9; DNA: TGTGCCAGCAGCCCTAGAGGGGGCGCTGGGGCCAACGTCCTGACTTTC; CDR3: CASSPRGGAGANVLTF
D: TRBD1; size: few; J: TRBJ1-5; V: TRBV2; DNA: TGTGCCAGCCGGGACAGGAGCAATCAGCCCCAGCATTTT; CDR3: CASRDRSNQPQHF
D: -; size: -; J: TRBJ1-1; V: TRBV11-2; DNA: TGTGCCAGCAGCTTAGTCGGCGGGGGTTTAGCCACTGAAGCTTTCTTT; CDR3: CASSLVGGGLATEAFF
D: -; size: -; J: TRBJ2-1; V: TRBV11-2; DNA: TGTGCCAGCAGCTCCGGGGGCGACACGTCGGATGAGCAGTTCTTC; CDR3: CASSSGGDTSDEQFF
D: TRBD1; size: -; J: TRBJ1-6; V: TRBV4-1; DNA: TGCGCCAGCAGGCTTCCGGGACAGAATTCACCCCTCCACTTT; CDR3: CASRLPGQNSPLHF
D: TRBD1; size: -; J: TRBJ1-4; V: TRBV30; DNA: TGTGCCTGGAGTTCGCCTCCCGGGACAGGGAATGAAAAACTGTTTTTT; CDR3: CAWSSPPGTGNEKLFF
D: TRBD1; size: -; J: TRBJ2-2; V: TRBV5-1; DNA: TGCGCCAGCAGTCGGCAGGGACAGGGGACCGGGGAGCTGTTTTTT; CDR3: CASSRQGQGTGELFF
D: -; size: -; J: TRBJ1-5; V: TRBV6-5; DNA: TGTGCCAGCAGTCGGGACATCTATCAGCCCCAGCATTTT; CDR3: CASSRDIYQPQHF
D: -; size: -; J: TRBJ2-5; V: TRBV27; DNA: TGTGCCAGCAGTTTAAGTTGGGGGGCTCGGGAGACCCAGTACTTC; CDR3: CASSLSWGARETQYF
D: -; size: once; J: TRBJ2-5; V: TRBV5-1; DNA: TGCGCCAGCAGCTTGGGAAACAGTTACTCTAACCAAGAGACCCAGTACTTC; CDR3: CASSLGNSYSNQETQYF
D: TRBD1; size: -; J: TRBJ2-3; V: TRBV2; DNA: TGTGCCAGCGGCAGGGGGCAGGCAGATACGCAGTATTTT; CDR3: CASGRGQADTQYF
D: TRBD1; size: -; J: TRBJ2-7; V: TRBV6-5; DNA: TGTGCCAGCAGTTACTCCGGGACAGGGCTATACGAGCAGTACTTC; CDR3: CASSYSGTGLYEQYF